This passage covers 24 T cell receptor beta chains from one sample sequenced in a study of T cell responses to AZD1222 COVID-19 vaccine. Method: immunoSEQ multiplex PCR; TCRdb's copy keeps in-frame clones and lacks some. The sample records 150,000 to 200,000 clones, around 88% being singletons. The material sequenced was peripheral blood, taken 28 days after the second AZD1222 dose. These receptors were collected from an adult who received the AZD1222 COVID-19 vaccine.

V is TRBV7-8 and J is TRBJ2-7; D not certain. V was cut by 7 bases and J by 3 bases, with 22 bases left in between. The CDR3 is 16 amino acids. CDR1 SGHVS and CDR2 FQNEAQ come from the germline V gene. The CDR3 DNA reads TGTGCCAGCACCCTCCGCGCCGGCGGCCCCAACTACGAGCAGTACTTC. This gives the protein CASTLRAGGPNYEQYF.

The V gene is TRBV12-3 or TRBV12-4, the J gene TRBJ1-4; a possible D gene is TRBD1 (5 bases). Trimming pared 1 base from V and 6 bases from J, leaving 6 bases between. This CDR3 has 13 residues. CDR3 sequence (DNA): TGTGCCAGCAGTTTAGTAGGGGATGAAAAACTGTTTTTT. Amino acids: CASSLVGDEKLFF.

The rearrangement links TRBV9 to TRBJ2-3; weak D call: TRBD2 (5 bases). The CDR3 runs to 15 residues. V dropped 6 bases and J dropped 6 bases, with 20 bases sitting between them. Germline assignment: CDR1 SGDLS and CDR2 YYNGEE. CDR3 coding DNA: TGTGCCAGCACTATCGAGGGCGCAAATCTCGATACGCAGTATTTT. It specifies CASTIEGANLDTQYF.

The chain employs TRBV7-9 and TRBJ2-2; no reliable D call. V shed 1 base and J shed 5 bases, with 8 bases lying between them. CDR1 is SEHNR, CDR2 FQNEAQ, per germline (reference sequence). The CDR3 is 14 residues long. This CDR3 reads CASSLDVVTGELFF. The CDR3, as DNA: TGTGCCAGCAGCTTAGACGTGGTTACCGGGGAGCTGTTTTTT.

The V gene is TRBV5-1, the J gene TRBJ1-6; 8 bases line up with TRBD1. The length of the CDR3 is 15 residues. CDR1 is SGHRS and CDR2 is YFSETQ in the germline V gene. The V segment lost 4 bases and the J segment 5 bases; nucleotides outside the gene matches: 5. The CDR3 DNA reads TGCGCCAGCAGCCAGGGACAGGCAAATAATTCACCCCTCCACTTT. This translates into CASSQGQANNSPLHF.

This clone occurred once. V is TRBV5-8 and J is TRBJ2-7; 7 bases are shared with TRBD1. The CDR3 is made up of 16 amino acids. Unmatched junction bases numbered 18, after V lost 10 bases and J lost 2 bases. Per the germline V gene, CDR1 is SGHTS and CDR2 is YDEGEE. Here the CDR3 reads CAGAMDPGTATYEQYF. CDR3 DNA sequence: TGTGCCGGAGCAATGGATCCCGGGACAGCAACCTACGAGCAGTACTTC.

V gene TRBV9 combines with J gene TRBJ2-3; a possible D gene is TRBD2 (5 bases). The CDR3 covers 14 residues. Trimming pared 0 bases from V and 0 bases from J, leaving 5 bases between. Per germline, CDR1 SGDLS and CDR2 YYNGEE. The CDR3 DNA reads as TGTGCCAGCAGCGTAGGGGAGAGCACAGATACGCAGTATTTT. The encoded protein is CASSVGESTDTQYF.

V gene TRBV7-9 combines with J gene TRBJ1-4; perhaps TRBD1 as D (5 bases). The V end lost 5 bases, the J end lost 7 bases, and 20 bases lay between the germline ends. CDR3 length: 16 residues. Germline V gene lookup returns CDR1 SEHNR and CDR2 FQNEAQ (reference sequence). The CDR3: CASSRGRSFGIEKLFF. The CDR3 coding sequence is TGTGCCAGCAGCCGGGGACGGTCCTTTGGAATTGAAAAACTGTTTTTT. Full variable domain (rest looked up from reference TRBV7-9 and TRBJ1-4): DTGVSQNPRHKITKRGQNVTFRCDPISEHNRLYWYRQTLGQGPEFLTYFQNEAQLEKSRLLSDRFSAERPKGSFSTLEIQRTEQGDSAMYLCASSRGRSFGIEKLFFGSGTQLSVL.

The chain recombines TRBV5-5 with TRBJ2-3, with TRBD2 identical over 9 bases. CDR1 SGHKS and CDR2 YYEKEE come from the germline V gene (reference sequence). The CDR3 spans 16 residues. Trimming at V came to 3 bases and at J to 5 bases, leaving 10 bases not matched to a gene. For the CDR3, the DNA is TGTGCCAGCAGCTCCGGCCAGACTAGCGGCCAAGATACGCAGTATTTT. This sequence encodes CASSSGQTSGQDTQYF.

V gene TRBV3-1 (or the pseudogene TRBV3-2) combines with J gene TRBJ2-7, with 7 bases that match TRBD1. Germline CDR1 LGHDT, CDR2 YNNKEL (reference sequence). Trimming took 4 bases from V and 2 from J; bases not matched to a gene: 2. CDR3 length equals 13 residues. CDR3 DNA sequence: TGTGCCAGCAGCCCCGGGACAGCCTACGAGCAGTACTTC. This translates into CASSPGTAYEQYF.

This clone has only a few counts. The genes are TRBV4-3 and TRBJ1-1; D gene uncertain. Germline CDR1 LGHNA, CDR2 YSLEER. This CDR3 has 11 amino acids. V lost 4 bases and J lost 1, with 1 base in between. DNA of the CDR3: TGCGCCAGCAGCCGGAACACTGAAGCTTTCTTT. The encoded protein is CASSRNTEAFF.

J is TRBJ2-7 and V is TRBV19; 9 positions match TRBD1. This CDR3 spans 13 amino acids. Germline CDR1 is LNHDA and CDR2 is SQIVND (reference sequence). Trimming took 6 bases from V and 4 from J; bases not matched to a gene: 4. In DNA, the CDR3 is TGTGCCAGTAGCTACGACAGGGGGTACGAGCAGTACTTC. Translated, it gives CASSYDRGYEQYF.

The V gene is TRBV4-1, the J gene TRBJ2-7, with D perhaps being TRBD1 or TRBD2 (7 bases each). Germline loops: CDR1 MGHRA, CDR2 YSYEKL. Trimming shortened V by 8 bases and J by 0 bases, and 17 bases separated the two germline ends. The CDR3 is 15 residues long. The CDR3 DNA sequence: TGCGCCAGCTCGGGAGGACAGGACTCCTCCTACGAGCAGTACTTC. This gives the protein CASSGGQDSSYEQYF.

The genes are TRBV12-5 and TRBJ1-5, with TRBD1 as a possible D gene (5 bases). V lost 6 bases and J lost 0, with 9 bases in between. Germline-derived CDR1 and CDR2 are LGHNT and FRNRAP. The length of the CDR3 is 14 residues. DNA for the CDR3: TGTGCTAGTGGAGACAGTTATAGCAATCAGCCCCAGCATTTT. Its translation: CASGDSYSNQPQHF.

This chain connects TRBV12-3 or TRBV12-4 to TRBJ2-7; no clear D. The CDR3 contains 13 residues. V lost 7 bases to trimming and J lost 6 bases, with 16 bases between them. The CDR3 protein is CASTSKGRGEQYF. As DNA, the CDR3 is TGTGCCAGCACTTCCAAGGGAAGAGGCGAGCAGTACTTC.

In this sample, this clone turned up once. The chain is built from TRBV7-2 and TRBJ1-1; D unclear. This CDR3 spans 13 amino acids. Trimming took off 3 bases at V and 1 base at J, with 6 bases between the two ends. CDR1 is SGHTA and CDR2 is FQGNSA in the germline V gene. CDR3 protein: CASSFDKNTEAFF. CDR3 DNA: TGTGCCAGCAGCTTCGACAAGAACACTGAAGCTTTCTTT.

This rearrangement joins TRBV2 to TRBJ2-7, with 10 bases identical to TRBD1. The CDR3 is 14 residues long. Germline V gives CDR1 SNHLY, CDR2 FYNNEI. V shed 7 bases and J 2 bases; nucleotides not matched to a gene: 5. The CDR3 is CASTGQGVTYEQYF. In DNA form, the CDR3 reads TGTGCCAGCACCGGACAGGGGGTTACCTACGAGCAGTACTTC.

This chain uses TRBV14 with TRBJ1-6; unclear D gene. The V and J ends lost 1 base and 1 base respectively, with 2 bases between them. Germline V gene sequence: CDR1 SGHDN, CDR2 FVKESK. The CDR3 covers 14 residues. The chain's CDR3 is CASSQGSYNSPLHF. Here the CDR3 DNA reads TGTGCCAGCAGCCAAGGGTCCTATAATTCACCCCTCCACTTT.

V usage is TRBV7-8 and J usage is TRBJ1-1; 7 bases are a match to TRBD1. From germline, CDR1 is SGHVS and CDR2 FQNEAQ. The trim removed 10 bases at V and 2 bases at J, leaving 7 bases unmatched. CDR3 size: 13 residues. DNA for the CDR3: TGTGCCACAAAGGGACAGCAAAACACTGAAGCTTTCTTT. This translates into CATKGQQNTEAFF.

The chain recombines TRBV9 with TRBJ2-3, with 13 bases fitting TRBD2. This CDR3 has 18 residues. The junction had 11 bases not matched to a gene; V was cut back by 0 bases and J by 7 bases. Looked up from germline, CDR1 is SGDLS and CDR2 is YYNGEE. The CDR3 nucleotides are TGTGCCAGCAGCGTAGATCCCACTAGCGGGGGGGCCCCATATACGCAGTATTTT. Its translation: CASSVDPTSGGAPYTQYF. Based on the CDR3 plus reference TRBV9 and TRBJ2-3, the full variable domain is DSGVTQTPKHLITATGQRVTLRCSPRSGDLSVYWYQQSLDQGLQFLIQYYNGEERAKGNILERFSAQQFPDLHSELNLSSLELGDSALYFCASSVDPTSGGAPYTQYFGPGTRLTVL.

The CDR3 region is CSVSRGGGVDEAFF. The CDR3 bases are TGCAGCGTTTCCAGGGGAGGGGGGGTTGATGAAGCTTTCTTT. The chain is built from TRBV29-1 and TRBJ1-1, with D maybe TRBD1 (6 bases). Germline assignment: CDR1 SQVTM and CDR2 ANQGSEA. Trimming removed 5 bases at V and 7 bases at J, with 20 bases between. CDR3 size: 14 residues.

V gene TRBV5-6 combines with J gene TRBJ1-1; tentatively, D is TRBD1 (5 bases). Trimming removed 1 base at V and 2 bases at J, with 12 bases between. The CDR3 is 15 residues long. Germline CDR1 reads SGHDT; CDR2 reads YYEEEE. DNA of the CDR3: TGTGCCAGCAGCTTGCTGGGGGGGGGAAACACTGAAGCTTTCTTT. It specifies CASSLLGGGNTEAFF.

V usage is TRBV5-1 and J usage is TRBJ2-5, with TRBD1 identical over 7 bases. Germline CDR1 reads SGHRS; CDR2 reads YFSETQ. V lost 0 bases, J lost 5 bases, and 7 bases stayed unmatched. The CDR3 is made up of 15 amino acids. CDR3 nucleotide sequence: TGCGCCAGCAGCTTGGTGGTAGGGGGCTTGGAGACCCAGTACTTC. This translates into CASSLVVGGLETQYF.

V is TRBV25-1 and J is TRBJ2-3; 9 nucleotides align to TRBD1. V trimming: 5 bases; J trimming: 1 base; junction bases outside the gene matches: 1. The CDR3 is 14 residues long. Germline V CDR1 and CDR2: MGHDK, SYGVNS. CDR3: CASSWDRGTDTQYF. Here the CDR3 DNA reads TGTGCCAGCAGTTGGGACAGGGGCACAGATACGCAGTATTTT.